The rows below give T cell receptor beta chains drawn from one sample of a study of blood T cell repertoires in COVID-19. Produced via immunoSEQ multiplex PCR; TCRdb's table is partial and in-frame only. The sample records approximately 120,000 clones, less than 85% being singletons. Sequenced material: peripheral blood. These receptors were taken from a human donor in a cohort sampled during active or convalescent COVID-19. Both conserved end residues are part of each CDR3. The D gene is left open where the match is weak. Some rows mark clone size as missing; the rest say once, few, many or name a class of expanded clone.

J | D | size | V | CDR3 | DNA
TRBJ1-2 | . | once | TRBV7-3 | CASSLSGGANYGYTF | TGTGCCAGCAGCTTAAGCGGGGGTGCTAACTATGGCTACACCTTC
TRBJ1-2 | . | . | TRBV3-1/TRBV3-2 | CASSFTRSEGYTF | TGTGCCAGCAGCTTTACTAGATCGGAAGGCTACACCTTC
TRBJ1-5 | . | . | TRBV6-1 | CASSEAGPDQPQHF | TGTGCCAGCAGTGAAGCGGGGCCTGATCAGCCCCAGCATTTT
TRBJ1-1 | . | . | TRBV30 | CAWTGWNRESVWDTEAFF | TGTGCCTGGACTGGTTGGAACAGGGAATCGGTATGGGACACTGAAGCTTTCTTT
TRBJ1-1 | . | . | TRBV7-2 | CASSLWEGAEEAFF | TGTGCCAGCAGCCTGTGGGAGGGCGCGGAAGAAGCTTTCTTT
TRBJ2-7 | TRBD2 | . | TRBV7-2 | CASSLAWGGTYEQYF | TGTGCCAGCAGCTTAGCGTGGGGGGGGACCTACGAGCAGTACTTC
TRBJ1-4 | TRBD1 | once | TRBV5-1 | CASSLVVGQPNEKLFF | TGCGCCAGCAGCTTGGTGGTGGGACAGCCTAATGAAAAACTGTTTTTT
TRBJ2-2 | TRBD1 | . | TRBV28 | CASSRTGATGELFF | TGTGCCAGCAGTCGGACAGGGGCGACCGGGGAGCTGTTTTTT
TRBJ1-3 | TRBD1 | . | TRBV5-6 | CASSFGTGGGNTIYF | TGTGCCAGCAGCTTTGGGACAGGGGGAGGTAACACCATATATTTT
TRBJ1-6 | . | . | TRBV19 | CASSSKTGYNSPLHF | TGTGCCAGTAGTAGCAAAACAGGTTATAATTCACCCCTCCACTTT
TRBJ2-1 | TRBD2 | . | TRBV27 | CASSFDRLAGPYNEQFF | TGTGCCAGCAGTTTCGACCGACTAGCGGGACCCTACAATGAGCAGTTCTTC
TRBJ2-7 | TRBD2 | . | TRBV5-4 | CASSSGLAGDEQYF | TGTGCCAGCAGCTCGGGACTAGCGGGAGACGAGCAGTACTTC
TRBJ2-5 | TRBD2 | . | TRBV5-1 | CASSLEGGLSEETQYF | TGCGCCAGCAGCTTGGAGGGAGGGCTTTCGGAAGAGACCCAGTACTTC
TRBJ2-7 | . | . | TRBV11-2 | CASSLSGFEQYF | TGTGCCAGCAGCTTATCAGGGTTCGAGCAGTACTTC
TRBJ1-3 | TRBD1 | . | TRBV19 | CASSPGTAGNTIYF | TGTGCCAGTAGCCCCGGGACAGCTGGAAACACCATATATTTT
TRBJ2-5 | TRBD1 | . | TRBV27 | CASSLGQWVWTQYF | TGTGCCAGCAGTTTGGGACAGTGGGTTTGGACCCAGTACTTC
TRBJ1-1 | TRBD1 | . | TRBV9 | CASSPTGGLLNTEAFF | TGTGCCAGCAGTCCTACAGGGGGGCTCTTGAACACTGAAGCTTTCTTT
TRBJ2-7 | . | . | TRBV7-2 | CASKWGTNSYEQYF | TGTGCCAGCAAGTGGGGCACCAACTCCTACGAGCAGTACTTC
TRBJ1-2 | . | . | TRBV5-1 | CASSPVTVTGSYGYTF | TGCGCCAGCAGCCCCGTGACGGTCACAGGGTCCTATGGCTACACCTTC
TRBJ2-6 | TRBD1 | . | TRBV27 | CASNPGQGSSPGANVLTF | TGTGCCAGCAATCCGGGACAGGGTTCGAGTCCTGGGGCCAACGTCCTGACTTTC
TRBJ1-1 | . | . | TRBV18 | CASSPVWVFSAEAFF | TGTGCCAGCTCACCGGTTTGGGTTTTTAGCGCTGAAGCTTTCTTT
TRBJ1-1 | TRBD1 | few | TRBV7-9 | CASSGGTGFIGSEAFF | TGTGCCAGCAGCGGAGGGACAGGGTTTATAGGGTCTGAAGCTTTCTTT
TRBJ2-1 | TRBD2 | . | TRBV18 | CASSPGLAGVDEQFF | TGTGCCAGCTCACCGGGTCTAGCGGGAGTAGATGAGCAGTTCTTC
TRBJ2-7 | TRBD2 | . | TRBV7-2 | CASSISSSGLYEQYF | TGTGCCAGCAGCATTAGTTCTAGCGGACTCTACGAGCAGTACTTC